The 24 T cell receptor beta chains reported below all come from one sample, sequenced in a study of T cell responses to AZD1222 COVID-19 vaccine. Using immunoSEQ multiplex PCR, the repertoire was profiled, and TCRdb retains in-frame clones only, with some absent. This sample has tens of thousands of clones; around 86% occur once, and the top ten carry around 2%. The sample was peripheral blood, taken on day 0 of AZD1222 vaccination. Receptor source: an adult in good health.

Comments on this clone: Mismatch with germline at one junction end may stem from a read error. This chain links TRBV7-7 with TRBJ1-5; D gene unclear. The germline V gene encodes CDR1 SSHAT and CDR2 FNYEAQ (reference sequence). The CDR3 has 13 amino acids. In DNA form, the CDR3 reads TGTGCTAGCAGCAATGGGTTTGATCAGCCCCAGCATTTT. Its translation: CASSNGFDQPQHF.

V usage is TRBV15 and J usage is TRBJ1-1; D ambiguous. CDR3 size: 15 residues. Deletions cut 5 bases from V and 5 bases from J, with 18 bases between. Looked up from germline, CDR1 is LNHNV and CDR2 is YYDKDF (reference sequence). CDR3 nucleotides: TGTGCCACCAGCGGTTCATCGGAGACGGTGACTGAAGCTTTCTTT. Protein product: CATSGSSETVTEAFF.

The chain is built from TRBV23-1 and TRBJ2-7, with TRBD2 identical over 11 bases. TRBV23-1 is classed as an ORF, of uncertain function. CDR3 length equals 21 residues. The junction had 17 bases not matched to a gene; V was cut back by 0 bases and J by 1 base. As DNA, the CDR3 is TGCGCCAGCAGTCAATCCGAGAGATTAGCGGGAGGGCCCGGGCCTTCCTACGAGCAGTACTTC. It codes for CASSQSERLAGGPGPSYEQYF.

V usage is TRBV5-6 and J usage is TRBJ1-4; 7 positions agree with TRBD1. The CDR3 length is 14 residues. V lost 0 bases and J lost 8; bases outside the gene matches: 4. CDR1 is SGHDT, CDR2 YYEEEE, per germline. The chain's CDR3 is CASSLEHRGEKLFF. The CDR3 DNA sequence: TGTGCCAGCAGCTTGGAACACAGGGGCGAAAAACTGTTTTTT.

The gene calls are TRBV27 and TRBJ2-3; 12 bases agree with TRBD2. This CDR3 region has 18 residues. V dropped 0 bases and J dropped 0; count of bases not matched to a gene: 4. Germline CDR1 and CDR2: MNHEY and SMNVEV (reference sequence). The CDR3 coding sequence is TGTGCCAGCAGTTTATCGGCTAGCGGGGGGGGTAGCACAGATACGCAGTATTTT. Translation: CASSLSASGGGSTDTQYF.

The chain couples TRBV5-4 to TRBJ1-2; D might be TRBD1 (5 bases). The CDR3 is 15 residues long. Looked up from germline, CDR1 is SGHNT and CDR2 is YYREEE (reference sequence). The V end was cut by 0 bases, the J end by 6 bases, with 15 bases between. CDR3 residues: CASSLGSGGKNGYTF. For the CDR3, the DNA is TGTGCCAGCAGCTTGGGTTCGGGGGGAAAGAATGGCTACACCTTC.

This sequence joins TRBV2 and TRBJ1-2; 8 bases are shared with TRBD1. The CDR3 is 14 residues long. Germline V gives CDR1 SNHLY, CDR2 FYNNEI. V shed 4 bases, J shed 5 bases, and the junction held 6 bases outside the gene matches. The CDR3 region is CASSVLTGEYGYTF. In DNA form, the CDR3 reads TGTGCCAGCAGTGTGTTGACAGGGGAATATGGCTACACCTTC. The full variable domain, with the rest looked up from reference TRBV2 and TRBJ1-2, is EPEVTQTPSHQVTQMGQEVILRCVPISNHLYFYWYRQILGQKVEFLVSFYNNEISEKSEIFDDQFSVERPDGSNFTLKIRSTKLEDSAMYFCASSVLTGEYGYTFGSGTRLTVV.

This clone is a singleton in its sample. This chain links TRBV5-8 with TRBJ2-1, with D tentatively TRBD2 (6 bases). Germline V CDR1 and CDR2: SGHTS, YDEGEE. The length of the CDR3 is 17 residues. V was trimmed by 0 bases and J by 0 bases, leaving 13 bases between them. The DNA for the CDR3 is TGTGCCAGCAGCTTGGATTTTGGGGGGAGCTCCTACAATGAGCAGTTCTTC. This encodes CASSLDFGGSSYNEQFF. The whole variable domain, remainder taken from reference TRBV5-8 and TRBJ2-1, is EAGVTQSPTHLIKTRGQQATLRCSPISGHTSVYWYQQALGLGLQFLLWYDEGEERNRGNFPPRFSGRQFPNYSSELNVNALELEDSALYLCASSLDFGGSSYNEQFFGPGTRLTVL.

The chain links TRBV11-2 to TRBJ2-5; 13 positions match TRBD2. Per germline, CDR1 SGHAT and CDR2 FQNNGV. The CDR3 runs to 15 residues. V lost 0 bases to trimming and J lost 8 bases; unmatched junction nucleotides: 3. The chain's CDR3 is CASSLEGTSGNTQYF. The CDR3 DNA reads TGTGCCAGCAGCTTAGAGGGGACTAGCGGGAACACCCAGTACTTC.

V usage is TRBV12-5 and J usage is TRBJ1-1, with D perhaps TRBD1 (5 bases). V lost 1 base and J 5 bases, leaving 5 bases between the germline ends. The CDR3 covers 12 residues. CDR1 is LGHNT, CDR2 FRNRAP, per germline. DNA of the CDR3: TGTGCTAGTGGTTTGGGGGGGACTGAAGCTTTCTTT. This sequence encodes CASGLGGTEAFF.

The chain carries TRBV3-1 (or the pseudogene TRBV3-2) and TRBJ1-4, with no clear D. V lost 0 bases to trimming and J lost 13 bases, with 12 bases between them. The CDR3 loop spans 13 amino acids. Germline-derived CDR1 and CDR2 are LGHDT and YNNKEL (reference sequence). The CDR3 nucleotides are TGTGCCAGCAGCCAAGATCCGAGGTCGGGACTGTTTTTT. Protein: CASSQDPRSGLFF.

The genes are TRBV7-9 and TRBJ1-5, with unresolved D. The V end was cut by 6 bases, the J end by 1 base, with 10 bases between. This CDR3 is 14 amino acids long. CDR1 SEHNR and CDR2 FQNEAQ come from the germline V gene (reference sequence). The CDR3 is CASSITGSNQPQHF. DNA of the CDR3: TGTGCCAGCAGTATCACCGGGAGCAATCAGCCCCAGCATTTT.

This sequence joins TRBV4-2 and TRBJ2-3; D uncertain. This CDR3 is 15 amino acids long. CDR1 and CDR2 from the germline V gene are LGHNA and YNFKEQ. V lost 0 bases, J lost 0 bases, and 7 bases lay in between. The CDR3 DNA follows: TGTGCCAGCAGCCAAGACCCAACTAGCACAGATACGCAGTATTTT. This gives the protein CASSQDPTSTDTQYF.

The table lists this clone with a few counts. This rearrangement joins TRBV5-1 to TRBJ2-1; tentative D call: TRBD1 (5 bases). CDR1 SGHRS and CDR2 YFSETQ come from the germline V gene. The V and J ends lost 1 base and 0 bases respectively, with 11 bases between them. This CDR3 has 16 amino acids. Written as DNA, the CDR3 is TGCGCCAGCAGCTTGACTACAGACAGCTCCTACAATGAGCAGTTCTTC. Encoded protein: CASSLTTDSSYNEQFF.

CDR3 loop: CSVEGDGQSTDTQYF. The CDR3 coding sequence is TGCAGCGTTGAAGGGGATGGACAGAGCACAGATACGCAGTATTTT. The chain joins TRBV29-1 to TRBJ2-3; D possibly corresponds to TRBD1 (6 bases). The V end was cut by 1 base, the J end by 0 bases, with 11 bases between. Germline V lookup: CDR1 SQVTM, CDR2 ANQGSEA. This CDR3 region has 15 residues.

The rearrangement links TRBV12-3 or TRBV12-4 to TRBJ1-2; the D is unclear. This CDR3 region has 13 residues. V lost 5 bases and J 4 bases, leaving 11 bases between the germline ends. Here the CDR3 DNA reads TGTGCCAGCAGTAAGACCGGGCTCTATGGCTACACCTTC. Translated, it gives CASSKTGLYGYTF.

This chain connects TRBV7-2 to TRBJ1-4, with D possibly TRBD1 on 6 matching bases. Trimming took off 2 bases at V and 4 bases at J, with 11 bases between the two ends. Germline lookup yields CDR1 SGHTA and CDR2 FQGNSA. This CDR3 has 15 residues. The CDR3 is CASSLSGGFNEKLFF. For the CDR3, the DNA is TGTGCCAGCAGCTTATCGGGGGGCTTTAATGAAAAACTGTTTTTT.

V is TRBV12-2 and J is TRBJ1-4; the table names TRBD1, a call not compared with the DNA. TRBV12-2 is designated a pseudogene. The CDR3 sequence is 18 residues long. CDR3 sequence: CASRSLRGTDRPNEKLFF. The CDR3, as DNA: TGTGCAAGTCGCTCTCTTAGGGGGACCGACAGACCTAATGAAAAACTGTTTTTT.

The chain joins TRBV5-6 to TRBJ2-5; perhaps TRBD2 as D (6 bases). V was trimmed by 1 base and J by 4 bases, leaving 17 bases between them. Looked up from germline, CDR1 is SGHDT and CDR2 is YYEEEE. This CDR3 is built from 16 residues. The CDR3 bases are TGTGCCAGCAGCTTGTCTTTCCAGGAGGGGATAGAGACCCAGTACTTC. Translating it yields CASSLSFQEGIETQYF.

The chain employs TRBV2 and TRBJ2-1; the D is unclear. The CDR3 spans 16 residues. V was shortened by 2 bases and J by 2 bases, with 13 bases between the two germline ends. The germline CDR1 and CDR2 sequences are SNHLY and FYNNEI. The CDR3 is CASSELVSSPYNEQFF. CDR3 coding DNA: TGTGCCAGCAGTGAACTAGTGTCTTCGCCCTACAATGAGCAGTTCTTC.

The CDR3 coding sequence is TGTGCCAGCAGCACAGCGGGAGGGCCAACCTACGAGCAGTACTTC. Amino acids: CASSTAGGPTYEQYF. This chain links TRBV7-9 with TRBJ2-7, with TRBD2 matching 10 bases. The ends lost 5 bases at V and 2 bases at J; junction bases unmatched: 6. Germline V gene data show CDR1 as SEHNR and CDR2 as FQNEAQ (reference sequence). The CDR3 length is 15 residues.

In this sample, this clone is medium-sized. The V and J genes are TRBV6-1 and TRBJ2-1; D might be TRBD1 (5 bases). Trimming took off 3 bases at V and 5 bases at J, with 14 bases between the two ends. The CDR3 is 15 residues long. Germline values: CDR1 MNHNS, CDR2 SASEGT. The CDR3 sequence is CASSDTAGSHNEQFF. The DNA of the CDR3 is TGTGCCAGCAGTGACACGGCAGGGTCTCACAATGAGCAGTTCTTC.

V is TRBV19 and J is TRBJ1-5, with D tentatively TRBD1 (6 bases). CDR1 LNHDA and CDR2 SQIVND come from the germline V gene (reference sequence). The CDR3 contains 14 residues. V lost 6 bases and J 6 bases, leaving 15 bases between the germline ends. CDR3 loop: CASRKTGFSQPQHF. The DNA for the CDR3 is TGTGCCAGTAGGAAGACAGGTTTCAGTCAGCCCCAGCATTTT.

The V and J genes are TRBV7-6 and TRBJ2-7; 7 bases are a match to TRBD1. Germline V lookup: CDR1 SGHVS, CDR2 FNYEAQ. V lost 4 bases to trimming and J lost 3 bases; unmatched junction nucleotides: 9. The CDR3 spans 15 residues. The CDR3 DNA reads as TGTGCCAGCAGCTCTAAGACAGGGTTTCTCTACGAGCAGTACTTC. Translation: CASSSKTGFLYEQYF.